This T cell receptor beta chain was found in a study of cytomegalovirus exposure and HLA in healthy donors. Overall study: When 398 donors were genotyped, over 80% of them were found to fall in the Caucasian-associated ancestry cluster. General study findings and limits: Reports indicate that TCR beta sequences accurately predicted the HLA-A and HLA-B alleles of most subjects. Most TCR sequences were rare, but some public TCRs occurred in many donors.

Note on this clone: Its antigen is not identified.

CDR1 and CDR2 from the germline V gene are SNHLY and FYNNEI. The CDR3 runs 11 residues. Trimming removed 8 bases from V and 9 bases from J, with 13 bases in between. The PCR was carried out with 60 Vbeta primers and 13 Jbeta primers. Produced via immunoSEQ multiplex PCR; TCRdb's table is partial and in-frame only. This sample yields fewer than 250,000 clones, of which less than 85% are seen a single time; about 4.8% belongs to the top ten. The sample consisted of PBMCs. The chain employs TRBV2 and TRBJ1-1, with D hard to call. The receptor was derived from a man between 25 and 39 years old in good health and CMV-seropositive. The CDR3 region has the DNA TGTGCCAGCGGGCCGGATTTTAAAGCTTTCTTT. The encoded protein is CASGPDFKAFF.